This TCR beta chain emerged from a study of a mutant IDH1 vaccine in newly diagnosed glioma. Looking at the study overall: Eight vaccinations went to patients in weeks 1, 3, 5, 7, 11, 15, 19, 23. In some groups vaccination began 4-6 weeks post-radiotherapy; others received it with temozolomide.

Study-level findings and limits: The occurrence of vaccine-induced immune responses was seen in around 92% of patients.

Germline V gene data show CDR1 as SGHTA and CDR2 as FQGNSA. The CDR3 extends over 18 amino acids. Time point described: week 23, last vaccination. Doses comprised 300 ug of mutant IDH1 20-mer peptide each, plus topical imiquimod. Each astrocytoma in the donors was new, WHO grade 3 or 4, IDH1-mutant and ATRX-lost. As for this clone: Its target is unknown. Mismatch with germline at one junction end may stem from a read error.

Data came from immunoSEQ multiplex PCR; TCRdb stores just in-frame clones and leaves some out. The profile shows about 86,000 clones, 65% to 90% of them singletons. The specimen comprised PBMCs, sampled from a glioma patient whose treatment included an IDH1 peptide vaccine. This receptor was identified in a man aged 25 to 40 with glioma. Some clones in this sample may be carry-over from other donors' samples. This chain links TRBV7-2 with TRBJ1-3, with unresolved D. CDR3 bases: TGTGCCAGCAGCGTAGCCCCTTATCGGAGGAGCTCTGGAAACACCATATATTTT. It yields the protein CASSVAPYRRSSGNTIYF.